The 32 T cell receptor beta chains in this list originate from one sample, sequenced in a study of CD8 T cells in ankylosing spondylitis (dated by TCRdb to 2016 to 2017). Antigens for these TCRs are unknown. The receptor library was made with 5' RACE. The instrument was an Illumina HiSeq 2500. TCRdb's own reprocessing of the public reads used fastp at Q25 and MiXCR and kept productive beta chains. Every distinct CDR3 protein forms one entry, paired with its most common genes and DNA. The sample table holds about 500,000 distinct CDR3 sequences, of which approximately 5.3% were seen once. The ten largest clones add up to 3.5% of the sample. Study-wide conclusions, independent of this receptor: Blood from ankylosing spondylitis patients appeared to be characterized by a TCR beta motif made up of eight highly homologous amino acid variants.

Sequences were obtained from blood, either unsorted or a sorted T cell fraction (not recorded which). Receptor source: a male donor with ankylosing spondylitis.

This clonotype was detected ten times or more. CDR3 nucleotide sequence: TGCGCCAGCAGCCGGTTAGGTCTTATTAATGAAAAACTGTTTTTT. Its protein is CASSRLGLINEKLFF. The rearrangement uses TRBV4-3 and TRBJ1-4; D remains unclear. Between the trimmed V and J ends, which lost 4 bases and 4 bases, there was a span of 13 bases. The CDR3 has 15 residues. The germline V gene has CDR1 LGHNA and CDR2 YSLEER.

The chain employs TRBV24-1 and TRBJ2-1; possible D gene TRBD2, 7 bases. This CDR3 has 14 amino acids. CDR1 is KGHDR, CDR2 SFDVKD, per germline. V lost 8 bases and J lost 3, with 13 bases in between. The chain's CDR3 is CATNAGAHYNEQFF. CDR3 sequence (DNA): TGTGCCACCAATGCGGGGGCCCACTACAATGAGCAGTTCTTC.

This clonotype was detected many times. CDR3 loop: CASLQFTEAFF. The CDR3 coding sequence is TGTGCCAGCCTACAATTCACTGAAGCTTTCTTT. V gene TRBV12-3 or TRBV12-4 combines with J gene TRBJ1-1; D not certain. The CDR3 totals 11 residues. The germline V and J ends were trimmed by 8 bases and 4 bases, with 8 bases remaining between them.

This clonotype was detected ten times or more. The chain recombines TRBV5-1 with TRBJ2-2, with 8 bases aligning to TRBD2. The CDR3 loop spans 16 amino acids. Germline CDR1 SGHRS, CDR2 YFSETQ. V lost 1 base to trimming and J lost 7 bases; unmatched junction nucleotides: 9. The chain's CDR3 is CASSLKRGIENGELFF. The CDR3 DNA is TGCGCCAGCAGCTTGAAGCGGGGGATCGAGAACGGGGAGCTGTTTTTT.

This clonotype has a count of ten or more. The chain carries TRBV20-1 and TRBJ1-1; D might be TRBD1 (6 bases). Trimming pared 6 bases from V and 3 bases from J, leaving 14 bases between. The CDR3 covers 13 residues. Per the germline V gene, CDR1 is DFQATT and CDR2 is SNEGSKA (reference sequence). The CDR3 protein is CSATSQGDTEAFF. The CDR3 DNA is TGCAGTGCGACGTCACAGGGAGACACTGAAGCTTTCTTT.

This chain links TRBV7-6 with TRBJ2-3; tentative D call: TRBD2 (5 bases). The CDR3 runs 14 residues. The V and J ends lost 5 bases and 5 bases respectively, with 14 bases between them. The germline CDR1 and CDR2 sequences are SGHVS and FNYEAQ. Here the CDR3 reads CASSKVGGLDTQYF. CDR3 in DNA: TGTGCCAGCAGCAAAGTGGGCGGGCTAGATACGCAGTATTTT.

Ten or more counts support this clonotype. The chain has TRBV29-1 and TRBJ1-1, with 8 positions matching TRBD1. The germline CDR1 and CDR2 sequences are SQVTM and ANQGSEA. V lost 4 bases and J lost 0; bases outside the gene matches: 7. This CDR3 has 15 residues. The CDR3 DNA follows: TGCAGCGTTGGGACAGGGAGTTTACTGAACACTGAAGCTTTCTTT. It translates to CSVGTGSLLNTEAFF.

This clonotype was recorded at least ten times. The chain couples TRBV6-2 or TRBV6-3 to TRBJ2-1; no clear D gene. Germline CDR1 reads MNHEY; CDR2 reads SVGEGT. The V gene lost 5 bases and the J gene lost 10 bases, with 12 bases spanning the gap. The CDR3 covers 12 residues. The CDR3 protein is CASSRLLSEQFF. CDR3 nucleotide sequence: TGTGCCAGCAGTCGACTCCTATCCGAGCAGTTCTTC.

This clonotype has ten or more counts. This chain uses TRBV5-5 with TRBJ1-5; 9 positions agree with TRBD1. Looked up from germline, CDR1 is SGHKS and CDR2 is YYEKEE (reference sequence). J lost 5 bases, V lost 1 base, and 4 bases had no gene match. This CDR3 has 15 residues. The CDR3, as DNA: TGTGCCAGCAGCTTGTGGGACAGGGCTGATCAGCCCCAGCATTTT. Its protein product is CASSLWDRADQPQHF.

The chain couples TRBV6-6 to TRBJ1-2, with 8 bases lining up with TRBD1. V was pared by 4 bases and J by 7 bases, with 5 bases of the junction left unmatched. CDR3 length: 13 amino acids. Germline CDR1 MNHNY, CDR2 SVGAGI (reference sequence). The CDR3: CASSWTGNGGYTF. The CDR3 DNA is TGTGCCAGCAGTTGGACAGGGAATGGTGGCTACACCTTC.

This clonotype was recorded at least ten times. This chain joins TRBV27 and TRBJ2-2; 7 bases are a match to TRBD2. The CDR3 sequence is 12 residues long. Germline CDR1 MNHEY, CDR2 SMNVEV (reference sequence). J gave up 7 bases and V 7 bases, and 3 bases lay outside the gene matches. The CDR3 sequence: CASKTGGGELFF. CDR3 nucleotide sequence: TGTGCCAGCAAAACGGGAGGCGGGGAGCTGTTTTTT.

This clonotype was observed at least ten times. The V gene is TRBV12-3 or TRBV12-4, the J gene TRBJ1-1, with no clear D. V dropped 1 base and J dropped 6 bases, with 12 bases sitting between them. There are 14 residues in the CDR3. The CDR3 spells CASSLGTPRAEAFF. CDR3 coding DNA: TGTGCCAGCAGTTTAGGCACACCGCGGGCTGAAGCTTTCTTT.

This clonotype was detected many times. DNA of the CDR3: TGCGCCAGCAGCTCTTGGAACGAGCAGTACTTC. It translates to CASSSWNEQYF. The chain combines TRBV5-1 with TRBJ2-7; no definite D call. The germline V and J ends were trimmed by 3 bases and 5 bases, with 6 bases remaining between them. Germline V CDR1 and CDR2: SGHRS, YFSETQ. This CDR3 is 11 amino acids long.

This clonotype has only a few counts. V usage is TRBV11-1 and J usage is TRBJ2-3; D gene unclear. The CDR3 is 15 residues long. V lost 5 bases and J lost 0, with 12 bases in between. Germline loops: CDR1 SGHAT, CDR2 FQDESV (reference sequence). CDR3 in amino acids: CASSPYSSSTDTQYF. The CDR3 nucleotides are TGTGCCAGCAGCCCATATTCTTCGAGCACAGATACGCAGTATTTT.

At least ten counts were recorded for this clonotype. V gene TRBV24-1 combines with J gene TRBJ1-3; D not certain. The germline CDR1 and CDR2 sequences are KGHDR and SFDVKD. Deletions cut 3 bases from V and 2 bases from J, with 16 bases between. The CDR3 totals 17 residues. The CDR3: CATSDAGDTAAGNTIYF. The CDR3 nucleotides are TGTGCCACCAGTGATGCGGGTGACACGGCCGCTGGAAACACCATATATTTT.

This clonotype was recorded a few times. This sequence joins TRBV19 and TRBJ1-1; D gene uncertain. Germline V gene data show CDR1 as LNHDA and CDR2 as SQIVND (reference sequence). V was trimmed by 3 bases and J by 1 base, leaving 6 bases between them. The CDR3 covers 13 residues. DNA of the CDR3: TGTGCCAGTAGTATTTGGGGGAACACTGAAGCTTTCTTT. This sequence encodes CASSIWGNTEAFF.

The J gene is TRBJ2-6, the V gene TRBV20-1; possibly TRBD1 for D (6 bases). The CDR3 runs to 16 residues. The germline V gene encodes CDR1 DFQATT and CDR2 SNEGSKA (reference sequence). V lost 6 bases to trimming and J lost 2 bases, with 17 bases between them. The chain's CDR3 is CSASDRHITGANVLTF. The DNA for the CDR3 is TGCAGTGCATCGGACAGACACATAACTGGGGCCAACGTCCTGACTTTC.

This clonotype was counted many times. The rearrangement uses TRBV7-9 and TRBJ1-4; possibly TRBD1 for D (5 bases). The CDR3 has 13 amino acids. Per the germline V gene, CDR1 is SEHNR and CDR2 is FQNEAQ (reference sequence). V was shortened by 3 bases and J by 6 bases, with 8 bases between the two germline ends. The CDR3 sequence: CASSLIGDEKLFF. The CDR3 region has the DNA TGTGCCAGCAGCTTGATAGGGGATGAAAAACTGTTTTTT.

This chain links TRBV2 with TRBJ2-1; tentatively, D is TRBD1 (6 bases). The CDR3 covers 14 residues. Germline values: CDR1 SNHLY, CDR2 FYNNEI. Trimming cost V 3 bases and J 12 bases, with 18 bases left between them. CDR3 protein: CASSDRGGISGQFF. CDR3 bases: TGTGCCAGCAGTGACAGGGGTGGGATTAGTGGGCAGTTCTTC.

The chain links TRBV20-1 to TRBJ2-7; 13 positions match TRBD2. This CDR3 spans 14 amino acids. Germline V gene lookup returns CDR1 DFQATT and CDR2 SNEGSKA (reference sequence). The CDR3 nucleotides are TGCAGCGCACCTTTACTAGCGGGAGGGCCTGGGCAGTACTTC. This translates into CSAPLLAGGPGQYF.

This clonotype was observed many times. This chain connects TRBV4-3 to TRBJ1-1, with a tentative D call TRBD1 (5 bases). Trimming left V 3 bases short and J 1 base short, with 9 bases between. This CDR3 comprises 14 residues. CDR1 is LGHNA and CDR2 is YSLEER in the germline V gene. The CDR3 nucleotides are TGCGCCAGCAGCCATACAGGAGGGAACACTGAAGCTTTCTTT. Translation: CASSHTGGNTEAFF.

As regards this clonotype: Just one base apart from a much larger clone, this may be a read error. This chain links TRBV5-6 with TRBJ2-3, with a possible D match to TRBD1 (6 bases). The length of the CDR3 is 15 residues. Germline assignment: CDR1 SGHDT and CDR2 YYEEEE. V was cut by 4 bases and J by 0 bases, with 12 bases left in between. The CDR3 region is CASSRRTVSTDTQYF. The CDR3 DNA reads TGTGCCAGCAGCCGACGGACAGTTAGCACAGATACGCAGTATTTT. Combining the CDR3 with reference TRBV5-6 and TRBJ2-3 gives the whole variable domain DAGVTQSPTHLIKTRGQQVTLRCSPKSGHDTVSWYQQALGQGPQFIFQYYEEEERQRGNFPDRFSGHQFPNYSSELNVNALLLGDSALYLCASSRRTVSTDTQYFGPGTRLTVL.

At least ten counts were recorded for this clonotype. The CDR3 nucleotides read TGTGCCAGCAGTTTATCCGGTTGGGAGGGGCTCGGTTCACCCCTCCACTTT. Protein sequence: CASSLSGWEGLGSPLHF. The chain links TRBV27 to TRBJ1-6; weak D call: TRBD1 (5 bases). The germline gives CDR1 MNHEY, CDR2 SMNVEV (reference sequence). Trimming took 0 bases from V and 9 from J, leaving 18 bases between them. This CDR3 contains 17 residues.

This clonotype turned up a few times. This chain connects TRBV5-1 to TRBJ2-7; D is uncertain. V lost 1 base, J lost 0 bases, and 14 bases lay in between. The germline V gene encodes CDR1 SGHRS and CDR2 YFSETQ. The CDR3 extends over 16 amino acids. CDR3 in amino acids: CASSLIPTLSSYEQYF. Here the CDR3 DNA reads TGCGCCAGCAGCTTGATCCCGACTCTAAGCTCCTACGAGCAGTACTTC. The variable domain in full, with the rest retrieved from reference TRBV5-1 and TRBJ2-7, is KAGVTQTPRYLIKTRGQQVTLSCSPISGHRSVSWYQQTPGQGLQFLFEYFSETQRNKGNFPGRFSGRQFSNSRSEMNVSTLELGDSALYLCASSLIPTLSSYEQYFGPGTRLTVT.

This clonotype appeared many times. One end of the junction varies from germline; a read error may be responsible. V and J are TRBV5-6 and TRBJ1-1; weak D call: TRBD1 (5 bases). This CDR3 region has 13 residues. CDR1 is SGHDT, CDR2 YYEEEE, per germline. CDR3 DNA: TGCGCCAGCAGCTTCGGGGGAGGCGCTGAAGCTTTCTTT. It specifies CASSFGGGAEAFF.

This clonotype was seen many times. Written as DNA, the CDR3 is TGCAGTGCTATCCGAACCCAGGGGGATACGCAGTATTTT. Protein product: CSAIRTQGDTQYF. The V gene is TRBV20-1, the J gene TRBJ2-3; maybe TRBD1 (6 bases). Germline V gene data show CDR1 as DFQATT and CDR2 as SNEGSKA (reference sequence). This CDR3 is built from 13 residues. The ends were cut back, 4 bases at V and 6 bases at J, with 14 bases in the middle.

This clonotype was seen at least ten times. The genes are TRBV5-1 and TRBJ2-3; TRBD1 is a possible D gene (6 bases). Germline V gene sequence: CDR1 SGHRS, CDR2 YFSETQ. The CDR3 spans 16 residues. V was cut by 0 bases and J by 6 bases, with 17 bases left in between. Here the CDR3 reads CASSLASGQSVDTQYF. The CDR3 DNA reads as TGCGCCAGCAGCTTGGCCTCAGGACAGAGCGTGGATACGCAGTATTTT.

Ten or more counts support this clonotype. This chain connects TRBV10-3 to TRBJ2-7, with D possibly TRBD1 on 6 matching bases. V lost 6 bases to trimming and J lost 0 bases, with 12 bases between them. The CDR3 consists of 14 residues. Germline CDR1 is ENHRY and CDR2 is SYGVKD. The CDR3 here is CAIRPTGSSYEQYF. The CDR3 DNA reads TGTGCCATCAGACCGACAGGTAGCTCCTACGAGCAGTACTTC.

This clonotype came up many times. The J gene is TRBJ2-7, the V gene TRBV29-1; no clear D. Between the trimmed V and J ends, which lost 6 bases and 1 base, there was a span of 13 bases. Looked up from germline, CDR1 is SQVTM and CDR2 is ANQGSEA. The CDR3 runs 13 residues. The CDR3 sequence: CSVAGLLSYEQYF. The CDR3, as DNA: TGCAGCGTGGCCGGGTTACTTTCCTACGAGCAGTACTTC.

This clonotype was seen repeatedly, ten times or more. J is TRBJ2-2 and V is TRBV9; 10 nucleotides line up with TRBD2. Germline loops: CDR1 SGDLS, CDR2 YYNGEE. The CDR3 has 15 amino acids. With V trimmed by 1 base and J by 7 bases, 4 bases remained unmatched. CDR3 protein: CASSVSGRADGELFF. DNA of the CDR3: TGTGCCAGCAGCGTAAGCGGGAGGGCCGACGGGGAGCTGTTTTTT.

This clonotype appeared many times. The genes are TRBV7-8 and TRBJ1-1, with 9 nucleotides matching TRBD1. The length of the CDR3 is 14 residues. Trimming at V came to 1 base and at J to 10 bases, leaving 7 bases not matched to a gene. Germline CDR1 SGHVS, CDR2 FQNEAQ. The CDR3 DNA sequence: TGTGCCAGCAGCTTAGTAAGGACAGGGGAGCGAGCTTTCTTT. Translating gives CASSLVRTGERAFF.

This clonotype was observed many times. The chain uses TRBV5-1 and TRBJ1-1; 10 bases agree with TRBD1. The V gene's germline CDR1 is SGHRS and CDR2 YFSETQ. Trimming cost V 2 bases and J 1 base; bases outside gene matches: 17. The CDR3 sequence is 20 residues long. This CDR3 reads CASSFVRDSGTGVRNTEAFF. The CDR3 DNA reads as TGCGCCAGCAGCTTTGTTCGAGATTCCGGGACAGGGGTTCGGAACACTGAAGCTTTCTTT.